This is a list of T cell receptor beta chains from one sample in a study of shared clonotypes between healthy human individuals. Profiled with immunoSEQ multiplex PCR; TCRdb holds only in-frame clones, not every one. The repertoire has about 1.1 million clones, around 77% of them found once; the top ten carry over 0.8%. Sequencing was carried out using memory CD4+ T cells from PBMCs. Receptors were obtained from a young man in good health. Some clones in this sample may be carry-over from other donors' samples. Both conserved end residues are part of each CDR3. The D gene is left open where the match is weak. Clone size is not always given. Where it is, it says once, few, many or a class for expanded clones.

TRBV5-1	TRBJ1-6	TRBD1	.	TGCGCCAGCAGCTCCACCCCAGGGGGCCGGAATTCACCCCTCCACTTT	CASSSTPGGRNSPLHF
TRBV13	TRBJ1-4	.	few	TGTGCCAGCAGCCCCCAGGTCGGGGGAAGCGAAAAACTGTTTTTT	CASSPQVGGSEKLFF
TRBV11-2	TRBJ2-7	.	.	TGTGCCAGCACCTTAACAATAGCGGGACAGGCGAGCTCCTACGAGCAGTACTTC	CASTLTIAGQASSYEQYF
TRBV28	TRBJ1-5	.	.	TGTGCCAGCAGTTTCTCCCAACAGCCCCAGCATTTT	CASSFSQQPQHF
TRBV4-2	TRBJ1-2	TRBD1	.	TGTGCCAGCAGCCAAGATTCCACCGGGACAGGGGTTTATGGCTACACCTTC	CASSQDSTGTGVYGYTF
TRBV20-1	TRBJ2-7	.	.	TGCAGTGCTAGGTACAGCTACGAGCAGTACTTC	CSARYSYEQYF
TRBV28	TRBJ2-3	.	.	TGTGCCAGCAGTAACCACCCAGATACGCAGTATTTT	CASSNHPDTQYF
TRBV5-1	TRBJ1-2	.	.	TGCGCCAGCAGCTTGGAAGGCGGATATGGCTACACCTTC	CASSLEGGYGYTF
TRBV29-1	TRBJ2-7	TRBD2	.	TGCAGCGGAACAGCGGGACCTTCCTACGAGCAGTACTTC	CSGTAGPSYEQYF
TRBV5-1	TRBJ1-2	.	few	TGCGCCAGCTCCCTCAGGGAAGACTATGGCTACACCTTC	CASSLREDYGYTF
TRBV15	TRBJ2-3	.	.	TGTGCCACCAGCGGCTGGGAAGAGCCAGATACGCAGTATTTT	CATSGWEEPDTQYF
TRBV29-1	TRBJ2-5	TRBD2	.	TGCAGCGTTGTACCGGGAGGGGAGACCCAGTACTTC	CSVVPGGETQYF
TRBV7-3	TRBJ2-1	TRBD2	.	TGTGCCAGCAGCCCCCGACTAGCGGGAGCGAATGAGCAGTTCTTC	CASSPRLAGANEQFF
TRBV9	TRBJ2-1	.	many	TGTGCCAGCAGTTCAAACGATAGCCCCCGTCTTGAGCAGTTCTTC	CASSSNDSPRLEQFF
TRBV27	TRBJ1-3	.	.	TGTGCCAGCAGTTTGAGCGGGGCTGGAAACACCATATATTTT	CASSLSGAGNTIYF
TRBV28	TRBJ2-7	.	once	TGTGCCAGCATGCAGGGGGGGGTCTACGAGCAGTACTTC	CASMQGGVYEQYF
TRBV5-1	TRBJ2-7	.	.	TGCGCCAGCAGCTTGGTGGGGCAATACGAGCAGTACTTC	CASSLVGQYEQYF